A selection of T cell receptor beta chains follows, all from one sample in a study of T cell repertoires in cytomegalovirus infection. TCRdb called the reads again in MiXCR, with one record for every CDR3 protein. The sample holds about 360,000 distinct CDR3 sequences; roughly 18% are singletons and the top ten take 8.5% to 10%. Sequencing was done on a sample of PBMCs. The receptors stem from a human donor in good health (CMV status not recorded). Some clones in this sample may be carry-over from other donors' samples. Both conserved end residues are part of each CDR3. Fields, in order: V gene, CDR3 length, D gene, clone size, J gene, CDR3 protein, CDR3 DNA. The D gene is left open where the match is weak. Clone size is not always given. Where it is, it says once, few, many or a class for expanded clones.

TRBV27	16	-	few	TRBJ1-1	CASSLSRIFGNTEAFF	TGTGCCAGCAGTTTATCGCGTATATTTGGGAACACTGAAGCTTTCTTT
TRBV5-5	17	TRBD1	-	TRBJ2-2	CASSDLAGTGNTGELFF	TGTGCCAGCAGCGACCTGGCCGGGACAGGGAACACCGGGGAGCTGTTTTTT
TRBV20-1	11	-	few	TRBJ1-2	CSARDNYGYTF	TGCAGTGCTAGGGACAACTATGGCTACACCTTC
TRBV7-9	15	TRBD1	many	TRBJ2-5	CASSLGDRVQETQYF	TGTGCCAGCAGCTTAGGGGACAGGGTCCAAGAGACCCAGTACTTC
TRBV12-3/TRBV12-4	16	-	many	TRBJ2-2	CASSQARNSNTGELFF	TGTGCCAGCAGTCAAGCCCGCAATTCGAACACCGGGGAGCTGTTTTTT
TRBV20-1	12	-	-	TRBJ2-7	CSASPGSYEQYF	TGCAGTGCTAGTCCCGGATCCTACGAGCAGTACTTC
TRBV6-6	13	-	-	TRBJ2-2	CASRRADTGELFF	TGTGCCAGCAGGCGAGCGGACACCGGGGAGCTGTTTTTT
TRBV7-8	16	TRBD2	many	TRBJ2-1	CASSSLTSGAYNEQFF	TGTGCCAGCAGCTCCCTGACTAGCGGGGCTTACAATGAGCAGTTCTTC
TRBV7-2	14	TRBD1	many	TRBJ1-6	CASSLRTGDSPLHF	TGTGCCAGCAGCTTACGAACAGGGGATTCACCCCTCCACTTT
TRBV19	18	-	few	TRBJ2-2	CASRTISPWGARTGELFF	TGTGCCAGTAGGACCATCTCGCCATGGGGGGCGCGTACCGGGGAGCTGTTTTTT
TRBV5-1	13	-	-	TRBJ2-7	CASSFATSYEQYF	TGCGCCAGCAGCTTCGCCACCTCGTACGAGCAGTACTTC
TRBV19	13	-	few	TRBJ2-7	CASSKDPLTGQYF	TGTGCCAGTAGTAAGGACCCGCTCACCGGGCAGTACTTC
TRBV7-2	14	-	many	TRBJ2-5	CASSLVREQETQYF	TGTGCCAGCAGCTTAGTGAGGGAACAAGAGACCCAGTACTTC
TRBV28	15	-	few	TRBJ1-3	CASSPWGTPGNTIYF	TGTGCCAGCAGTCCATGGGGGACCCCTGGAAACACCATATATTTT
TRBV3-1	14	-	-	TRBJ1-6	CASSQEWSASPLHF	TGTGCCAGCAGCCAAGAGTGGTCTGCTTCACCCCTCCACTTT
TRBV7-2	14	TRBD2	many	TRBJ2-7	CASSFSAGGDEQYF	TGTGCCAGCAGCTTCTCCGCGGGGGGTGACGAGCAGTACTTC
TRBV6-2/TRBV6-3	15	-	-	TRBJ2-7	CASSYNPRLYYEQYF	TGTGCCAGCAGTTACAATCCACGGCTGTACTACGAGCAGTACTTC
TRBV29-1	15	-	-	TRBJ2-1	CSVEDLLGRYNEQFF	TGCAGCGTTGAAGATTTACTAGGACGATACAATGAGCAGTTCTTC
TRBV7-9	14	-	-	TRBJ1-4	CASRSAGDTEKLFF	TGTGCCAGCAGATCGGCGGGGGACACGGAAAAACTGTTTTTT
TRBV4-1	15	TRBD2	-	TRBJ2-2	CAGSRGLAGVGELFF	TGCGCCGGCAGCCGGGGACTAGCGGGAGTAGGGGAGCTGTTTTTT
TRBV20-1	14	-	-	TRBJ1-5	CSAIKGNSNQPQHF	TGCAGTGCTATCAAGGGAAATAGCAATCAGCCCCAGCATTTT
TRBV27	17	-	few	TRBJ1-2	CASSLPGQGPIWYGYTF	TGTGCCAGCAGTTTACCCGGGCAGGGGCCCATTTGGTATGGCTACACCTTC
TRBV19	18	-	-	TRBJ2-5	CASSISRLSSRGVETQYF	TGTGCCAGTAGTATATCAAGGTTGTCTAGTCGGGGCGTTGAGACCCAGTACTTC
TRBV5-4	15	TRBD2	many	TRBJ2-1	CASSPGTSEYNEQFF	TGTGCCAGCAGCCCCGGGACTAGCGAGTACAATGAGCAGTTCTTC
TRBV3-1	16	TRBD2	-	TRBJ2-1	CASSQGWSGSVNEQFF	TGTGCCAGCAGCCAAGGATGGAGCGGGAGTGTCAATGAGCAGTTCTTC
TRBV12-3/TRBV12-4	13	-	few	TRBJ2-7	CASRLSGPYEQYF	TGTGCCAGCAGGCTTAGCGGCCCCTACGAGCAGTACTTC
TRBV7-2	16	-	many	TRBJ2-7	CASSLVGGLTSYEQYF	TGTGCCAGCAGCTTAGTGGGTGGACTTACCTCCTACGAGCAGTACTTC
TRBV4-3	15	TRBD1	many	TRBJ2-5	CASSQGQGYQETQYF	TGCGCCAGCAGCCAAGGACAGGGGTACCAAGAGACCCAGTACTTC
TRBV19	15	TRBD2	few	TRBJ2-1	CASSIPASGVHEQFF	TGTGCCAGTAGTATTCCCGCGAGCGGGGTCCATGAGCAGTTCTTC
TRBV20-1	15	TRBD2	few	TRBJ2-3	CSARAPGGGPDTQYF	TGCAGTGCTAGAGCGCCCGGGGGGGGCCCAGATACGCAGTATTTT
TRBV12-3/TRBV12-4	15	-	many	TRBJ2-7	CASSSMDGSSYEQYF	TGTGCCAGCAGCTCCATGGACGGGAGCTCCTACGAGCAGTACTTC
TRBV7-8	16	-	many	TRBJ1-6	CASTLDHPENDSPLHF	TGTGCCAGCACCCTCGACCACCCCGAGAATGACTCACCCCTCCACTTT
TRBV5-4	15	TRBD2	-	TRBJ2-1	CASSLIGGSGSEQFF	TGTGCCAGCAGCTTGATCGGCGGGAGCGGGAGTGAGCAGTTCTTC
TRBV29-1	12	-	-	TRBJ1-4	CSAGRNNEKLFF	TGCAGCGCCGGGAGGAATAATGAAAAACTGTTTTTT
TRBV7-8	14	-	few	TRBJ2-7	CASSPRRSLHEQYF	TGTGCCAGCAGCCCCCGGAGGTCCCTCCACGAGCAGTACTTC
TRBV5-1	13	-	-	TRBJ2-7	CASSESYGYEQYF	TGCGCCAGCAGCGAGAGCTACGGCTACGAGCAGTACTTC
TRBV7-2	15	-	many	TRBJ2-7	CASSLYPGESYEQYF	TGTGCCAGCAGCTTATACCCGGGAGAGTCCTACGAGCAGTACTTC
TRBV12-3/TRBV12-4	11	-	-	TRBJ1-1	CASTSGVEAFF	TGTGCCAGCACGTCGGGGGTTGAAGCTTTCTTT
TRBV10-3	15	-	-	TRBJ2-7	CAISESRGGAYEQYF	TGTGCCATCAGTGAGTCTAGGGGTGGGGCCTACGAGCAGTACTTC
TRBV7-2	14	-	many	TRBJ1-4	CASSLSLQNEKLFF	TGTGCCAGCAGCTTAAGCTTGCAGAATGAAAAACTGTTTTTT
TRBV20-1	12	-	-	TRBJ1-5	CSAIEGGQPQHF	TGCAGTGCCATCGAAGGGGGGCAGCCCCAGCATTTT